Below, 3 T cell receptor beta chains from the same sample are listed, as sequenced in a study of blood T cell repertoires in COVID-19. Sequencing used immunoSEQ multiplex PCR; TCRdb keeps in-frame clones, though not all of them. The repertoire holds about 140,000 clones, with 80% to 85% as singletons. The material sequenced was PBMCs or T cells enriched from blood (not recorded which). These receptors originate from a man between 65 and 79 years old who had been exposed to COVID-19.

The chain employs TRBV30 and TRBJ1-2; 8 bases match TRBD1. The V gene's germline CDR1 is GTSNPN and CDR2 SVGIG (reference sequence). This CDR3 contains 14 residues. The V gene end was trimmed by 3 bases and the J gene end by 7 bases; junction bases not matched to a gene: 10. The CDR3, as DNA: TGTGCCTGGAGCCCCCGGACAGGGAGGTTTGGCTACACCTTC. Residues: CAWSPRTGRFGYTF.

The gene calls are TRBV15 and TRBJ1-5; D gene uncertain. The CDR3 is made up of 12 amino acids. Germline V CDR1 and CDR2: LNHNV, YYDKDF (reference sequence). V lost 4 bases and J lost 4, with 5 bases in between. The chain's CDR3 is CATSTQNQPQHF. CDR3 sequence (DNA): TGTGCCACCAGCACCCAAAATCAGCCCCAGCATTTT.

The chain links TRBV21-1 to TRBJ1-1. TRBV21-1 has pseudogene status. This CDR3 has 14 amino acids. This CDR3 is CASSKRRPNTEAFF. The CDR3 nucleotides are TGTGCCAGCAGCAAACGGAGGCCGAACACTGAAGCTTTCTTT.